The 19 T cell receptor beta chains presented below share a single source sample, sequenced in a study of yellow fever vaccine responses in identical twins (dated by TCRdb to the late 2010s). Library preparation used RT-PCR. The sample was run on an Illumina HiSeq 2500. TCRdb ran its own pipeline on the public reads, namely fastp trimming at Q25 and MiXCR clone calling, and kept in-frame beta chains. Each entry merges the rows of one CDR3 protein and shows their most common DNA and genes. The sample data list some 10,000 distinct CDR3 sequences, and 77% of these were observed just once. The leading ten clones occupy more than 6.5% of the sample. The sample in question was T cells from blood (PBMCs), unsorted or a sorted subset (not recorded which), obtained before or after yellow fever vaccination (not recorded which). The receptors shown here come from a woman aged 18-30 years who received the yellow fever vaccine. Donor details come from another sample of the same person, matched by shared clones.

The genes are TRBV5-1 and TRBJ1-2; D gene uncertain. CDR1 and CDR2 (germline): SGHRS, YFSETQ. V shed 0 bases and J shed 3 bases, with 12 bases lying between them. The CDR3 is made up of 15 amino acids. The CDR3 nucleotides read TGCGCCAGCAGCTTGGTTTATGGCGGCCACTATGGCTACACCTTC. This translates into CASSLVYGGHYGYTF.

The chain combines TRBV5-1 with TRBJ2-5, with D uncertain. Germline CDR1 and CDR2: SGHRS and YFSETQ. The germline V and J ends were trimmed by 3 bases and 4 bases, with 19 bases remaining between them. The CDR3 extends over 16 amino acids. CDR3 amino acids: CASSSFYPPFGETQYF. The CDR3 DNA follows: TGCGCCAGCAGCTCTTTTTACCCCCCTTTCGGAGAGACCCAGTACTTC.

The V gene is TRBV29-1, the J gene TRBJ2-5; D is undetermined. V shed 3 bases and J shed 3 bases, with 14 bases lying between them. Looked up from germline, CDR1 is SQVTM and CDR2 is ANQGSEA. CDR3 length: 14 amino acids. The CDR3 sequence: CSVEGTTWEETQYF. CDR3 in DNA: TGCAGCGTTGAGGGAACGACCTGGGAAGAGACCCAGTACTTC.

The rearrangement uses TRBV4-2 and TRBJ2-2; 8 nucleotides agree with TRBD1. The V and J ends lost 0 bases and 6 bases, in that order; junction bases with no gene match: 15. The germline V gene encodes CDR1 LGHNA and CDR2 YNFKEQ. The CDR3 consists of 19 residues. CDR3 in DNA: TGTGCCAGCAGCCAAGATGTGGCAGGGGGCTTATTGGTAGCCGGGGAGCTGTTTTTT. This codes for CASSQDVAGGLLVAGELFF.

The rearrangement uses TRBV13 and TRBJ2-7; D gene ambiguous. The V and J ends lost 4 bases and 2 bases respectively, with 6 bases between them. This CDR3 has 12 residues. Looked up from germline, CDR1 is PRHDT and CDR2 is FYEKMQ (reference sequence). The CDR3 DNA is TGTGCCAGCAGCTCGATACCCTACGAGCAGTACTTC. This encodes CASSSIPYEQYF. Together with reference TRBV13 and TRBJ2-7, the CDR3 gives the full variable domain: AAGVIQSPRHLIKEKRETATLKCYPIPRHDTVYWYQQGPGQDPQFLISFYEKMQSDKGSIPDRFSAQQFSDYHSELNMSSLELGDSALYFCASSSIPYEQYFGPGTRLTVT.

In this sample, this clonotype turned up once. The chain joins TRBV20-1 to TRBJ2-7; TRBD1 matches 10 bases. In germline, CDR1 is DFQATT, CDR2 SNEGSKA (reference sequence). Germline trimming cut 2 bases from V and 6 bases from J; bases unmatched to any gene: 4. This CDR3 spans 13 amino acids. CDR3 DNA: TGCAGTGCTAGACGACAGGGGGCTGGCGAGCAGTACTTC. Protein: CSARRQGAGEQYF.

The genes are TRBV11-3 and TRBJ2-7, with a tentative D call TRBD2 (6 bases). V was cut by 2 bases and J by 3 bases, with 11 bases left in between. Germline V gene sequence: CDR1 SGHNT, CDR2 YENEEA. The CDR3 is 14 residues long. CDR3 bases: TGTGCCAGCAGCTTACCCGGGAGCTGCTACGAGCAGTACTTC. Protein: CASSLPGSCYEQYF.

This clonotype was found a few times. The chain joins TRBV20-1 to TRBJ2-7; TRBD2 matches 8 bases. V lost 6 bases and J lost 3; bases outside the gene matches: 13. From germline, CDR1 is DFQATT and CDR2 SNEGSKA (reference sequence). The CDR3 has 15 amino acids. The CDR3: CSADGESGGRYEQYV. The CDR3 DNA reads as TGCAGTGCGGATGGGGAAAGCGGGGGCCGCTACGAGCAGTACGTC.

This clonotype was seen just once. The rearrangement links TRBV11-1 to TRBJ2-7; TRBD1 is a possible D gene (5 bases). V gave up 4 bases and J gave up 1 base, with 8 bases separating them. CDR3 length: 13 residues. Germline CDR1 is SGHAT and CDR2 is FQDESV (reference sequence). The CDR3 region has the DNA TGTGCCAGCAGCTCATCAGGGTCCTACGAGCAGTACTTC. It codes for CASSSSGSYEQYF.

The V gene is TRBV11-3, the J gene TRBJ2-7; D not resolved. V shed 1 base and J shed 2 bases, with 9 bases lying between them. CDR3 length equals 14 residues. Germline V gene sequence: CDR1 SGHNT, CDR2 YENEEA. CDR3 residues: CASSLGTTTYEQYV. The CDR3 DNA sequence: TGTGCCAGCAGCTTAGGTACTACCACCTACGAGCAGTACGTC.

This clonotype was recorded only once. This sequence joins TRBV28 and TRBJ2-7; 7 nucleotides line up with TRBD1. From germline, CDR1 is MDHEN and CDR2 SYDVKM. The length of the CDR3 is 12 residues. The CDR3 DNA reads as TGTGCTTCCAGTCCAGGGGGCTACGAGCAGTACGTC. Its translation: CASSPGGYEQYV.

On this clonotype: At one end, the junction sequence differs from germline, possibly due to a read error. The J gene is TRBJ1-5, the V gene TRBV15, with unresolved D. The CDR3 runs to 13 residues. Germline V CDR1 and CDR2: LNHNV, YYDKDF (reference sequence). For the CDR3, the DNA is TGTGCCACCAGCGGAGACAGCAATCAGCCCCAGCATTTT. This codes for CATSGDSNQPQHF. Complete variable domain (other parts from reference TRBV15 and TRBJ1-5): DAMVIQNPRYQVTQFGKPVTLSCSQTLNHNVMYWYQQKSSQAPKLLFHYYDKDFNNEADTPDNFQSRRPNTSFCFLDIRSPGLGDTAMYLCATSGDSNQPQHFGDGTRLSIL.

The rearrangement joins TRBV24-1 to TRBJ2-7; D is possibly TRBD1 (6 bases). The CDR3 is 14 amino acids. Deletions cut 2 bases from V and 4 bases from J, with 11 bases between. In germline, CDR1 is KGHDR, CDR2 SFDVKD. DNA for the CDR3: TGTGCCACCAGTGATTCGACCACAGGGTACGAGCAGTACTTC. Translated, it gives CATSDSTTGYEQYF.

This chain connects TRBV11-1 to TRBJ2-1; 12 bases fit TRBD2. There are 16 residues in the CDR3. J was trimmed by 9 bases and V by 1 base; bases with no gene match: 7. Germline V gives CDR1 SGHAT, CDR2 FQDESV (reference sequence). The CDR3 DNA is TGTGCCAGCAGCTTAGAACCTAGCGGGAGGGAGGGTGAGCAGTTCTTC. It yields the protein CASSLEPSGREGEQFF.

In its sample, this clonotype was seen once. The chain employs TRBV13 and TRBJ2-5; D gene ambiguous. The CDR3 is made up of 13 amino acids. Deletions cut 10 bases from V and 0 bases from J, with 12 bases between. From germline, CDR1 is PRHDT and CDR2 FYEKMQ (reference sequence). CDR3 protein: CATKADNQETQYF. DNA for the CDR3: TGTGCCACAAAGGCAGATAACCAAGAGACCCAGTACTTC.

V usage is TRBV20-1 and J usage is TRBJ2-7; no firm D call. V was trimmed by 7 bases and J by 2 bases, leaving 12 bases between them. The CDR3 is 12 residues long. Germline CDR1 DFQATT, CDR2 SNEGSKA (reference sequence). CDR3 nucleotide sequence: TGCAGTGGGTTGGTGGATACCTACGAGCAGTACTTC. Its translation is CSGLVDTYEQYF.

The V and J genes are TRBV15 and TRBJ2-7, with D hard to call. The CDR3 spans 13 residues. In germline, CDR1 is LNHNV, CDR2 YYDKDF (reference sequence). V lost 0 bases and J lost 4, with 7 bases in between. CDR3 residues: CATSRDRVYEQYF. In DNA form, the CDR3 reads TGTGCCACCAGCAGAGATCGGGTTTACGAGCAGTACTTC.

The count of this clonotype is one. The V gene is TRBV11-1, the J gene TRBJ2-7; 10 positions match TRBD2. The V gene's germline CDR1 is SGHAT and CDR2 FQDESV (reference sequence). V gave up 5 bases and J gave up 7 bases; unmatched junction bases: 14. The CDR3 has 16 amino acids. The CDR3 nucleotides are TGTGCCAGCAGCAATACTAGCGGGACACTGATAGGGGAGCAGTACTTC. It is translated as CASSNTSGTLIGEQYF. The whole variable domain, remainder taken from reference TRBV11-1 and TRBJ2-7, is EAEVAQSPRYKITEKSQAVAFWCDPISGHATLYWYRQILGQGPELLVQFQDESVVDDSQLPKDRFSAERLKGVDSTLKIQPAELGDSAMYLCASSNTSGTLIGEQYFGPGTRLTVT.

The table lists this clonotype with a count of one. The chain has TRBV27 and TRBJ2-1; the D is unclear. The CDR3 is 12 residues long. Germline V lookup: CDR1 MNHEY, CDR2 SMNVEV (reference sequence). Trimming took off 2 bases at V and 5 bases at J, with 4 bases between the two ends. The CDR3 is CASSLPDNEQFF. Here the CDR3 DNA reads TGTGCCAGCAGTTTACCGGACAATGAGCAGTTCTTC.